These T cell receptor beta chains were read from a single sample in a study of blood T cell repertoires in COVID-19. Libraries were prepared by immunoSEQ multiplex PCR; TCRdb keeps only in-frame clonotypes and omits some of them. Of approximately 140,000 clones listed, 88% were seen once; the top ten hold 28%. The sample taken for sequencing was peripheral blood. All receptors come from a human donor in a cohort sampled during active COVID-19. The CDR3 runs from the conserved cysteine through the conserved F or W. Fields, in order: D gene, V gene, clone size, J gene, CDR3 protein, CDR3 DNA. The D gene is left open where the match is weak. Rows give clone size only sometimes, using once, few, many, or a class for an expanded clone.

D gene: TRBD1; V gene: TRBV7-9; clone size: -; J gene: TRBJ2-3; CDR3 protein: CASSFRQGRGDTQYF; CDR3 DNA: TGTGCCAGCAGCTTCCGACAGGGAAGGGGAGATACGCAGTATTTT
D gene: -; V gene: TRBV5-1; clone size: -; J gene: TRBJ2-7; CDR3 protein: CASSLDSTPPYEQYF; CDR3 DNA: TGCGCCAGCAGCTTGGACAGCACACCTCCCTACGAGCAGTACTTC
D gene: TRBD1; V gene: TRBV6-2/TRBV6-3; clone size: -; J gene: TRBJ2-2; CDR3 protein: CASSYMPGQGVAGELFF; CDR3 DNA: TGTGCCAGCAGTTATATGCCGGGACAGGGGGTGGCCGGGGAGCTGTTTTTT
D gene: -; V gene: TRBV7-2; clone size: -; J gene: TRBJ2-1; CDR3 protein: CASSDQGGSNEQFF; CDR3 DNA: TGTGCCAGCAGCGACCAGGGTGGTAGCAATGAGCAGTTCTTC
D gene: TRBD2; V gene: TRBV10-3; clone size: -; J gene: TRBJ2-3; CDR3 protein: CAISDPGLAGPTNRRNTQYF; CDR3 DNA: TGTGCCATCAGTGACCCTGGACTAGCCGGGCCAACCAATCGGCGAAATACGCAGTATTTT
D gene: -; V gene: TRBV4-2; clone size: -; J gene: TRBJ2-4; CDR3 protein: CASSQDRESKNIQYF; CDR3 DNA: TGTGCCAGCAGCCAAGACAGGGAATCCAAAAACATTCAGTACTTC
D gene: TRBD2; V gene: TRBV10-3; clone size: -; J gene: TRBJ2-3; CDR3 protein: CAISESSGARDTQYF; CDR3 DNA: TGTGCCATCAGTGAATCTAGCGGAGCTCGGGATACGCAGTATTTT
D gene: TRBD1; V gene: TRBV5-1; clone size: -; J gene: TRBJ2-7; CDR3 protein: CASSSLDRDEQYF; CDR3 DNA: TGCGCCAGCAGCTCCTTAGACAGGGACGAGCAGTACTTC
D gene: -; V gene: TRBV7-8; clone size: -; J gene: TRBJ2-7; CDR3 protein: CASSLVQGQGSYYEQYF; CDR3 DNA: TGTGCCAGCAGCTTAGTACAAGGGCAGGGATCCTACTACGAGCAGTACTTC
D gene: -; V gene: TRBV5-1; clone size: -; J gene: TRBJ1-1; CDR3 protein: CASSLWGGGSTEAFF; CDR3 DNA: TGCGCCAGCAGCTTGTGGGGAGGTGGTAGCACTGAAGCTTTCTTT
D gene: -; V gene: TRBV6-2/TRBV6-3; clone size: -; J gene: TRBJ2-6; CDR3 protein: CASSYSSGGANVLTF; CDR3 DNA: TGTGCCAGCAGTTACTCCAGCGGTGGGGCCAACGTCCTGACTTTC
D gene: TRBD1; V gene: TRBV27; clone size: -; J gene: TRBJ1-5; CDR3 protein: CASSLSGRGLYSNQPQHF; CDR3 DNA: TGTGCCAGCAGTTTATCGGGCAGGGGGCTATATAGCAATCAGCCCCAGCATTTT
D gene: -; V gene: TRBV12-2; clone size: -; J gene: TRBJ1-1; CDR3 protein: CASRPMTGLGSEAFF; CDR3 DNA: TGTGCAAGTCGCCCGATGACAGGCCTAGGGAGCGAAGCTTTCTTT
D gene: TRBD1; V gene: TRBV4-1; clone size: -; J gene: TRBJ2-7; CDR3 protein: CASSGGQGAYEQYF; CDR3 DNA: TGCGCCAGCAGCGGGGGCCAGGGGGCCTACGAGCAGTACTTC
D gene: -; V gene: TRBV27; clone size: once; J gene: TRBJ1-2; CDR3 protein: CASSSRREGGYTF; CDR3 DNA: TGTGCCAGCAGTTCGCGCAGGGAAGGAGGCTACACCTTC
D gene: TRBD2; V gene: TRBV5-6; clone size: -; J gene: TRBJ2-2; CDR3 protein: CASSPLRGGRTRELFF; CDR3 DNA: TGTGCCAGCAGCCCCTTAAGGGGAGGGAGGACCCGGGAGCTGTTTTTT
D gene: TRBD2; V gene: TRBV9; clone size: -; J gene: TRBJ2-4; CDR3 protein: CASSVASGGSSPIQYF; CDR3 DNA: TGTGCCAGCAGCGTAGCTAGCGGGGGGTCCTCCCCAATTCAGTACTTC
D gene: TRBD2; V gene: TRBV3-1/TRBV3-2; clone size: -; J gene: TRBJ2-1; CDR3 protein: CASSQDALAGGKQFF; CDR3 DNA: TGTGCCAGCAGCCAAGACGCACTAGCGGGGGGTAAGCAGTTCTTC
D gene: TRBD1; V gene: TRBV7-6; clone size: once; J gene: TRBJ1-2; CDR3 protein: CASSLTGGTYNYGYTF; CDR3 DNA: TGTGCCAGCAGCTTGACAGGGGGAACCTATAACTATGGCTACACCTTC
D gene: TRBD2; V gene: TRBV5-4; clone size: -; J gene: TRBJ2-5; CDR3 protein: CASSPEGLAETQYF; CDR3 DNA: TGTGCCAGCAGCCCGGAAGGACTAGCGGAGACCCAGTACTTC
D gene: -; V gene: TRBV7-9; clone size: -; J gene: TRBJ1-2; CDR3 protein: CASSLARVNYGYTF; CDR3 DNA: TGTGCCAGCAGCTTAGCGCGGGTAAACTATGGCTACACCTTC
D gene: -; V gene: TRBV12-3/TRBV12-4; clone size: few; J gene: TRBJ2-5; CDR3 protein: CASSNSRAQYF; CDR3 DNA: TGTGCCAGCAGCAATTCGAGGGCCCAGTACTTC
D gene: -; V gene: TRBV27; clone size: -; J gene: TRBJ1-6; CDR3 protein: CASSSQGSPLHF; CDR3 DNA: TGTGCCAGCAGTTCGCAGGGTTCACCCCTCCACTTT
D gene: TRBD2; V gene: TRBV10-2; clone size: -; J gene: TRBJ2-3; CDR3 protein: CASSELFGTSLYTQYF; CDR3 DNA: TGCGCCAGCAGTGAATTATTCGGGACTAGCCTTTATACGCAGTATTTT
D gene: TRBD1; V gene: TRBV3-1/TRBV3-2; clone size: -; J gene: TRBJ1-1; CDR3 protein: CASSQFAGTGVGEAFF; CDR3 DNA: TGTGCCAGCAGCCAATTTGCCGGGACAGGGGTGGGTGAAGCTTTCTTT
D gene: TRBD2; V gene: TRBV6-5; clone size: once; J gene: TRBJ2-7; CDR3 protein: CASNGERGDYEQYF; CDR3 DNA: TGTGCCAGCAATGGAGAGCGGGGGGACTACGAGCAGTACTTC
D gene: TRBD1; V gene: TRBV5-1; clone size: once; J gene: TRBJ2-1; CDR3 protein: CASRGQGYEQFF; CDR3 DNA: TGCGCCAGCCGGGGACAGGGCTATGAGCAGTTCTTC
D gene: TRBD2; V gene: TRBV9; clone size: -; J gene: TRBJ2-1; CDR3 protein: CASSRTSGGASYNEQFF; CDR3 DNA: TGTGCCAGCAGTAGGACTAGCGGGGGGGCTTCCTACAATGAGCAGTTCTTC
D gene: -; V gene: TRBV6-6; clone size: -; J gene: TRBJ2-7; CDR3 protein: CASTSRGGSAYEQYF; CDR3 DNA: TGTGCCAGCACCTCGAGAGGGGGTTCAGCCTACGAGCAGTACTTC
D gene: -; V gene: TRBV18; clone size: -; J gene: TRBJ1-1; CDR3 protein: CASSPWASGSTEAFF; CDR3 DNA: TGTGCCAGCTCACCATGGGCGTCAGGGTCCACTGAAGCTTTCTTT
D gene: -; V gene: TRBV9; clone size: -; J gene: TRBJ2-5; CDR3 protein: CASSVSPTHPEETQYF; CDR3 DNA: TGTGCCAGCAGCGTCTCCCCCACTCACCCCGAGGAGACCCAGTACTTC
D gene: TRBD1; V gene: TRBV15; clone size: -; J gene: TRBJ1-3; CDR3 protein: CATSRGTGGNTIYF; CDR3 DNA: TGTGCCACCAGCAGGGGGACAGGTGGAAACACCATATATTTT
D gene: TRBD1; V gene: TRBV3-1/TRBV3-2; clone size: -; J gene: TRBJ2-5; CDR3 protein: CASSQPRTGTETQYF; CDR3 DNA: TGTGCCAGCAGCCAACCCAGGACAGGGACAGAGACCCAGTACTTC
D gene: -; V gene: TRBV2; clone size: once; J gene: TRBJ2-3; CDR3 protein: CASPKGGTDTQYF; CDR3 DNA: TGTGCCAGCCCTAAAGGAGGGACAGATACGCAGTATTTT